Below, 25 T cell receptor beta chains from the same sample are listed, as sequenced in a study of T cell responses to AZD1222 COVID-19 vaccine (dated by TCRdb to the early 2020s). The method was the immunoSEQ multiplex PCR assay. TCRdb provides this immuneACCESS table in a form limited to in-frame rearrangements. Some clones are lacking; in checked studies, under half of them reflect an unresolved V gene, and why the rest are absent is not known. The sample table records about 260,000 clones; about 92% of these occur just once. The top ten clonotypes cover around 0.6% of the sample. The sample's time point label, decoded: baseline before first vaccination. This material consisted of peripheral blood, taken on day 0 of AZD1222 vaccination. The receptors here all came from an adult in good health.

This clone was found once. The chain employs TRBV3-1 (or the pseudogene TRBV3-2) and TRBJ1-4; no reliable D call. V lost 2 bases, J lost 1 base, and 5 bases lay in between. CDR3 length equals 14 residues. Germline CDR1 is LGHDT and CDR2 is YNNKEL (reference sequence). Here the CDR3 reads CASSQSGTNEKLFF. CDR3 coding DNA: TGTGCCAGCAGCCAATCAGGAACTAATGAAAAACTGTTTTTT.

The rearrangement joins TRBV11-2 to TRBJ2-3, with TRBD1 as a possible D gene (6 bases). V gave up 3 bases and J gave up 1 base, with 11 bases separating them. Germline V gene data show CDR1 as SGHAT and CDR2 as FQNNGV. CDR3 length: 15 amino acids. CDR3 nucleotide sequence: TGTGCCAGCAGCTTGGGGGCGACGGGCACAGATACGCAGTATTTT. This encodes CASSLGATGTDTQYF.

This sequence joins TRBV29-1 and TRBJ1-1; tentatively, D is TRBD1 (6 bases). CDR3 size: 12 residues. Germline V gene lookup returns CDR1 SQVTM and CDR2 ANQGSEA. The V end lost 8 bases, the J end lost 4 bases, and 14 bases lay between the germline ends. The CDR3 region is CSYSRGFTEAFF. CDR3 DNA: TGCAGCTATTCGAGGGGGTTCACTGAAGCTTTCTTT.

The table lists this clone with a count of one. The rearrangement uses TRBV3-1 (or the pseudogene TRBV3-2) and TRBJ2-7; D call uncertain. This CDR3 contains 13 residues. The germline V and J ends were trimmed by 0 bases and 7 bases, with 10 bases remaining between them. Germline CDR1 reads LGHDT; CDR2 reads YNNKEL (reference sequence). In DNA, the CDR3 is TGTGCCAGCAGCCAAGATCCCCCTCTGGAGCAGTACTTC. Protein: CASSQDPPLEQYF.

V is TRBV5-1 and J is TRBJ1-6; unclear D gene. V was trimmed by 3 bases and J by 7 bases, leaving 8 bases between them. CDR3 length: 13 amino acids. Germline lookup yields CDR1 SGHRS and CDR2 YFSETQ. CDR3 amino acids: CASSSNGNSPLHF. Here the CDR3 DNA reads TGCGCCAGCAGCTCGAACGGCAATTCACCCCTCCACTTT. Based on the CDR3 plus reference TRBV5-1 and TRBJ1-6, the full variable domain is KAGVTQTPRYLIKTRGQQVTLSCSPISGHRSVSWYQQTPGQGLQFLFEYFSETQRNKGNFPGRFSGRQFSNSRSEMNVSTLELGDSALYLCASSSNGNSPLHFGNGTRLTVT.

The V and J genes are TRBV18 and TRBJ1-5; 8 positions agree with TRBD1. This CDR3 region has 16 residues. Trimming removed 3 bases from V and 5 bases from J; junction bases left unmatched: 9. The germline CDR1 and CDR2 sequences are KGHSH and LQKENI. This chain's CDR3 is CASSPMGRGLHQPQHF. CDR3 DNA: TGTGCCAGCTCACCGATGGGCAGGGGGCTCCATCAGCCCCAGCATTTT.

The chain uses TRBV28 and TRBJ1-2; D is ambiguous. From germline, CDR1 is MDHEN and CDR2 SYDVKM. This CDR3 contains 12 residues. Trimming cost V 4 bases and J 4 bases, with 7 bases left between them. The CDR3 DNA follows: TGTGCCAGCAGTTGGCGGCCCTATGGCTACACCTTC. As protein: CASSWRPYGYTF.

The chain couples TRBV27 to TRBJ1-2; D is ambiguous. Germline lookup yields CDR1 MNHEY and CDR2 SMNVEV (reference sequence). Trimming took 8 bases from V and 0 from J, leaving 7 bases between them. The CDR3 contains 12 residues. CDR3 nucleotides: TGTGCCAGCGGGGTGGCTAACTATGGCTACACCTTC. Amino acid sequence: CASGVANYGYTF.

CDR3: CAAGSRDTGELFF. CDR3 in DNA: TGTGCCGCGGGCTCCCGGGACACCGGGGAGCTGTTTTTT. The chain has TRBV2 and TRBJ2-2, with a possible D match to TRBD2 (5 bases). The V gene's germline CDR1 is SNHLY and CDR2 FYNNEI. With 11 bases removed from V and 3 bases from J, the gap between germline ends came to 13 bases. CDR3 length: 13 amino acids.

The chain couples TRBV6-5 to TRBJ2-3; 10 bases map to TRBD2. V was pared by 6 bases and J by 0 bases, with 3 bases of the junction left unmatched. The germline V gene encodes CDR1 MNHEY and CDR2 SVGAGI. The CDR3 sequence is 15 residues long. This CDR3 is CASRTLAGSTDTQYF. CDR3 DNA sequence: TGTGCCAGCAGGACACTAGCGGGGAGCACAGATACGCAGTATTTT.

This chain connects TRBV14 to TRBJ2-1, with a weak D call TRBD1 (6 bases). This CDR3 is 14 amino acids long. With 4 bases removed from V and 7 bases from J, the gap between germline ends came to 14 bases. The germline gives CDR1 SGHDN, CDR2 FVKESK. CDR3 residues: CASSRPIQGNEQFF. CDR3 DNA sequence: TGTGCCAGCAGCCGACCGATACAGGGAAATGAGCAGTTCTTC.

Points on this clone: The sample holds other DNA sequences that translate to the same CDR3. This rearrangement joins TRBV7-3 to TRBJ2-2; unclear D gene. V shed 4 bases and J shed 6 bases, with 6 bases lying between them. CDR1 is SGHTA and CDR2 is FQGTGA in the germline V gene. The CDR3 consists of 12 residues. This CDR3 reads CASSSPPGELFF. The CDR3 region has the DNA TGTGCCAGCAGCTCCCCGCCCGGGGAGCTGTTTTTT.

The chain combines TRBV2 with TRBJ1-1; maybe TRBD1 (5 bases). The CDR3 runs 11 residues. Per the germline V gene, CDR1 is SNHLY and CDR2 is FYNNEI. Trimming left V 6 bases short and J 5 bases short, with 7 bases between. The CDR3 bases are TGTGCCAGCAGGGAGGGGACTGAAGCTTTCTTT. It codes for CASREGTEAFF. Looking up the rest from reference TRBV2 and TRBJ1-1 gives the full variable domain: EPEVTQTPSHQVTQMGQEVILRCVPISNHLYFYWYRQILGQKVEFLVSFYNNEISEKSEIFDDQFSVERPDGSNFTLKIRSTKLEDSAMYFCASREGTEAFFGQGTRLTVV.

The chain is built from TRBV9 and TRBJ2-7; 7 bases agree with TRBD2. The CDR3 is made up of 16 amino acids. In germline, CDR1 is SGDLS, CDR2 YYNGEE. V shed 4 bases, J shed 2 bases, and the junction held 12 bases outside the gene matches. CDR3 bases: TGTGCCAGCAGCCCCCCGGGGAGGGCCCCGCCCTACGAGCAGTACTTC. This gives the protein CASSPPGRAPPYEQYF.

The chain recombines TRBV29-1 with TRBJ1-5; D is possibly TRBD1 (6 bases). The germline V gene has CDR1 SQVTM and CDR2 ANQGSEA. The V end was cut by 6 bases, the J end by 3 bases, with 21 bases between. The CDR3 runs 16 residues. The CDR3 is CSVQGRGLGDNQPQHF. In DNA form, the CDR3 reads TGCAGCGTACAGGGACGGGGTCTGGGGGACAATCAGCCCCAGCATTTT.

The genes are TRBV24-1 and TRBJ2-5; no definite D call. The CDR3 sequence is 16 residues long. Trimming removed 4 bases at V and 0 bases at J, with 14 bases between. Per the germline V gene, CDR1 is KGHDR and CDR2 is SFDVKD. The CDR3, as DNA: TGTGCCACCAGTGACCCCTCAGGCGTTTACCAAGAGACCCAGTACTTC. It translates to CATSDPSGVYQETQYF.

CDR3 sequence: CASSRTGAYGNIQYF. As DNA, the CDR3 is TGTGCCAGCAGTAGGACAGGGGCTTATGGGAACATTCAGTACTTC. The gene calls are TRBV2 and TRBJ2-4; 9 bases match TRBD1. The V segment lost 5 bases and the J segment 7 bases; nucleotides outside the gene matches: 9. The CDR3 runs to 15 residues. Germline loops: CDR1 SNHLY, CDR2 FYNNEI.

The CDR3 region has the DNA TGTGCCAGCAGCCCGACCGGGTCGAGGGGGACTGAAGCTTTCTTT. Translating gives CASSPTGSRGTEAFF. The V and J genes are TRBV5-5 and TRBJ1-1; perhaps TRBD1 as D (6 bases). V was shortened by 4 bases and J by 5 bases, with 18 bases between the two germline ends. The CDR3 length is 15 residues. Germline CDR1 reads SGHKS; CDR2 reads YYEKEE (reference sequence).

The V gene is TRBV18, the J gene TRBJ1-1; unclear D gene. V lost 2 bases and J 8 bases, leaving 9 bases between the germline ends. From germline, CDR1 is KGHSH and CDR2 LQKENI. This CDR3 is 12 amino acids long. The CDR3 loop reads CASSPLRAEAFF. As DNA, the CDR3 is TGTGCCAGCTCACCATTAAGGGCCGAAGCTTTCTTT. Using reference TRBV18 and TRBJ1-1 for the parts outside the CDR3, the full variable domain is NAGVMQNPRHLVRRRGQEARLRCSPMKGHSHVYWYRQLPEEGLKFMVYLQKENIIDESGMPKERFSAEFPKEGPSILRIQQVVRGDSAAYFCASSPLRAEAFFGQGTRLTVV.

The chain uses TRBV7-2 and TRBJ1-1; D is unresolved. The V end was cut by 1 base, the J end by 1 base, with 4 bases between. CDR3 length equals 13 residues. From germline, CDR1 is SGHTA and CDR2 FQGNSA. The CDR3 nucleotides are TGTGCCAGCAGCTTAGAGGCGAACACTGAAGCTTTCTTT. It is translated as CASSLEANTEAFF.

The chain is built from TRBV25-1 and TRBJ1-6, with D unresolved. Between the trimmed V and J ends, which lost 1 base and 10 bases, there was a span of 5 bases. Germline V gene lookup returns CDR1 MGHDK and CDR2 SYGVNS. The CDR3 runs 12 residues. The CDR3 DNA reads TGTGCCAGCAGTGAATCGGCCTCACCCCTCCACTTT. Protein product: CASSESASPLHF.

A note on this clone: A junction end diverges from the germline sequence, so it may reflect a read error. The rearrangement uses TRBV29-1 and TRBJ1-4, with D hard to call. The CDR3 loop spans 13 amino acids. Germline values: CDR1 SQVTM, CDR2 ANQGSEA. The CDR3 DNA follows: TGCGGCGTGAAGGGTCCTACTAATGAAAAACTGTTTTTT. Encoded protein: CGVKGPTNEKLFF. The variable domain in full, completed from reference TRBV29-1 and TRBJ1-4, reads SAVISQKPSRDICQRGTSLTIQCQVDSQVTMMFWYRQQPGQSLTLIATANQGSEATYESGFVIDKFPISRPNLTFSTLTVSNMSPEDSSIYLCGVKGPTNEKLFFGSGTQLSVL.

J is TRBJ1-2 and V is TRBV4-1, with D uncertain. This CDR3 contains 13 residues. The germline gives CDR1 MGHRA, CDR2 YSYEKL. V lost 0 bases to trimming and J lost 4 bases, with 6 bases between them. CDR3: CASSQEKPYGYTF. DNA of the CDR3: TGCGCCAGCAGCCAAGAAAAACCCTATGGCTACACCTTC.

The chain links TRBV6-5 to TRBJ2-7, with D unclear. This CDR3 is built from 14 residues. V shed 5 bases and J shed 1 base, with 12 bases lying between them. Germline CDR1 MNHEY, CDR2 SVGAGI. The CDR3 DNA sequence: TGTGCCAGCAGTCCTCTGGAGAGGTCCTACGAGCAGTACTTC. Translation: CASSPLERSYEQYF.

This chain connects TRBV13 to TRBJ1-1, with D uncertain. The CDR3 totals 14 residues. Germline CDR1 and CDR2: PRHDT and FYEKMQ (reference sequence). V lost 7 bases and J lost 4, with 16 bases in between. The CDR3 DNA sequence: TGTGCCAGCAACTCTGTAGGGATTGGCACTGAAGCTTTCTTT. This encodes CASNSVGIGTEAFF.